This T cell receptor beta chain is from a study of shared clonotypes between healthy human individuals. Across the study: Participating donors consisted of two women and a few men aged 18 to 49. The plates for each donor numbered three CD4 naive, three CD4 memory, two CD8 naive and one CD8 memory. Whole-study findings and limits: What rarefaction showed was incomplete sorted-subset sequencing despite large depth.

In the CD4+ fraction, cells were divided into CD45RA+ naive and CD45RA-negative memory subsets. Here immunoSEQ multiplex PCR was the method, and the copy in TCRdb shows in-frame clones only, minus some. The sample includes approximately 2.3 million clones, over 90% of them seen just once. Remarks on this clone: The antigen is unknown.

Germline CDR1 is MNHEY and CDR2 is SVGAGI. The CDR3 has 12 residues. V lost 6 bases and J lost 9; bases outside the gene matches: 6. The sequence derives from a man aged 18 to 35 in good health. Some clones in this sample may be carry-over from other donors' samples. This rearrangement joins TRBV6-5 to TRBJ2-5, with 8 nucleotides matching TRBD2. Sequencing used naive CD4+ T cells from PBMCs. Subset given: CD45RA+ positively selected. CDR3 residues: CASSPRAGAQYF. The CDR3 nucleotides read TGTGCCAGCAGCCCCAGAGCGGGGGCCCAGTACTTC.